Below, 18 T cell receptor beta chains from the same sample are listed, as sequenced in a study of identical twins. TCRdb recomputed calls from the 5' RACE reads with MiXCR, one row per CDR3 protein. Of about 920,000 distinct CDR3 sequences in the sample, around an eighth were seen once. The same data also went into a second study, on yellow fever vaccine responses in identical twins.

Sequencing was carried out using PBMCs. These receptors were collected from a woman under 30 in good health.

The chain combines TRBV20-1 with TRBJ1-1; D possibly corresponds to TRBD1 (5 bases). The CDR3 is 13 amino acids. V was pared by 3 bases and J by 4 bases, with 12 bases between. From germline, CDR1 is DFQATT and CDR2 SNEGSKA (reference sequence). The CDR3 coding sequence is TGCAGTGCTAGTATCAGGGAGACCACTGAAGCTTTCTTT. As protein: CSASIRETTEAFF.

V usage is TRBV20-1 and J usage is TRBJ2-2; 7 nucleotides match TRBD2. The junction had 17 bases not matched to a gene; V was cut back by 6 bases and J by 4 bases. CDR3 size: 17 residues. The germline gives CDR1 DFQATT, CDR2 SNEGSKA (reference sequence). CDR3 protein: CSATRAGVRTLTGELFF. The CDR3, as DNA: TGCAGTGCAACGCGCGCGGGAGTTAGAACCCTCACCGGGGAGCTGTTTTTT.

The rearrangement joins TRBV15 to TRBJ1-2; D is ambiguous. Germline V gene data show CDR1 as LNHNV and CDR2 as YYDKDF (reference sequence). The CDR3 contains 15 residues. The V end was cut by 1 base, the J end by 1 base, with 10 bases between. CDR3 protein: CATSRGRADNYGYTF. The CDR3 DNA reads as TGTGCCACCAGCAGAGGTAGGGCAGATAACTATGGCTACACCTTC. The variable domain in full, completed from reference TRBV15 and TRBJ1-2, reads DAMVIQNPRYQVTQFGKPVTLSCSQTLNHNVMYWYQQKSSQAPKLLFHYYDKDFNNEADTPDNFQSRRPNTSFCFLDIRSPGLGDTAMYLCATSRGRADNYGYTFGSGTRLTVV.

The chain carries TRBV4-1 and TRBJ2-7; tentatively, D is TRBD2 (6 bases). V lost 6 bases, J lost 5 bases, and 17 bases lay in between. CDR3 length: 14 residues. Germline CDR1 MGHRA, CDR2 YSYEKL. The CDR3 loop is CASSPFLASDEQYV. As DNA, the CDR3 is TGCGCCAGCAGTCCTTTTCTAGCGTCCGACGAGCAGTACGTC.

This clonotype has at least ten counts. This chain links TRBV6-5 with TRBJ1-6; D unclear. Germline V gene sequence: CDR1 MNHEY, CDR2 SVGAGI. Trimming stripped 4 bases from V and 8 bases from J, with 6 bases between. This CDR3 has 12 residues. CDR3 in DNA: TGTGCCAGCAGTTCCTACTATTCACCCCTCCACTTT. Residues: CASSSYYSPLHF.

A few counts support this clonotype. The chain combines TRBV7-9 with TRBJ2-7; TRBD2 agrees at 13 bases. This CDR3 region has 16 residues. The germline V gene encodes CDR1 SEHNR and CDR2 FQNEAQ (reference sequence). V lost 2 bases and J lost 4; bases outside the gene matches: 5. CDR3 bases: TGTGCCAGCAGCTTACTAGGACTAGCGGGAGAGTACGAGCAGTACTTC. Protein: CASSLLGLAGEYEQYF.

The DNA for the CDR3 is TGTGCCAGCAGTTTCGAGGGACAGTCACCGTATTTT. Translating gives CASSFEGQSPYF. V and J are TRBV12-3 or TRBV12-4 and TRBJ2-3, with 7 bases matching TRBD1. This CDR3 is built from 12 residues. The trim removed 3 bases at V and 14 bases at J, leaving 8 bases unmatched.

This chain uses TRBV15 with TRBJ1-2; no reliable D call. This CDR3 has 13 residues. Germline V gives CDR1 LNHNV, CDR2 YYDKDF (reference sequence). V was cut by 2 bases and J by 7 bases, with 11 bases left in between. The CDR3, as DNA: TGTGCCACCAGCAGAATAGGATATGGTGGCTACACCTTC. Its translation is CATSRIGYGGYTF.

This rearrangement joins TRBV13 to TRBJ2-1, with 15 nucleotides matching TRBD2. The V segment lost 4 bases and the J segment 4 bases; nucleotides outside the gene matches: 5. CDR3 length: 17 residues. Germline CDR1 and CDR2: PRHDT and FYEKMQ (reference sequence). CDR3 in DNA: TGTGCCAGCAGCTCGGGACTAGCGGGAGGTTTTTACAATGAGCAGTTCTTC. Translated, it gives CASSSGLAGGFYNEQFF.

In its sample, this clonotype was seen a few times. V gene TRBV5-1 combines with J gene TRBJ2-7, with TRBD1 matching over 7 bases. Trimming at V came to 2 bases and at J to 0 bases, leaving 5 bases not matched to a gene. This CDR3 has 15 amino acids. Germline V CDR1 and CDR2: SGHRS, YFSETQ. CDR3 DNA: TGCGCCAGCAGCTTCGGGACAGTAGACTCCTACGAGCAGTACGTC. It translates to CASSFGTVDSYEQYV.

Only a few counts were recorded for this clonotype. J is TRBJ2-7 and V is TRBV12-5, with D uncertain. Per germline, CDR1 LGHNT and CDR2 FRNRAP. This CDR3 spans 14 amino acids. V lost 5 bases to trimming and J lost 7 bases, with 18 bases between them. CDR3 region: CASGPDTNLGEQYF. The CDR3 coding sequence is TGTGCTAGTGGTCCTGATACTAATTTGGGGGAGCAGTACTTC. The complete variable domain, with remaining parts taken from reference TRBV12-5 and TRBJ2-7, reads DARVTQTPRHKVTEMGQEVTMRCQPILGHNTVFWYRQTMMQGLELLAYFRNRAPLDDSGMPKDRFSAEMPDATLATLKIQPSEPRDSAVYFCASGPDTNLGEQYFGPGTRLTVT.

This clonotype was seen at least ten times. This chain connects TRBV12-3 or TRBV12-4 to TRBJ2-1; 7 bases are shared with TRBD1. The CDR3 consists of 15 residues. The J segment lost 3 bases and the V segment lost 6 bases, leaving 8 bases of the junction unmatched. The CDR3 spells CASRPPGQLYNEQFF. CDR3 bases: TGTGCCAGCAGGCCCCCGGGACAGCTCTACAATGAGCAGTTCTTC.

This clonotype was counted many times. The CDR3 DNA is TGTGCCAGCAGCCCGGGATCGGATACGCAGTATTTT. Its protein is CASSPGSDTQYF. The V call is TRBV7-9, the J call TRBJ2-3; the D gene is possibly TRBD2 (5 bases). With 5 bases removed from V and 6 bases from J, the gap between germline ends came to 9 bases. CDR3 size: 12 residues. Looked up from germline, CDR1 is SEHNR and CDR2 is FQNEAQ (reference sequence).

The sample holds a few counts of this clonotype. This rearrangement joins TRBV14 to TRBJ1-2; no firm D call. The CDR3 is made up of 12 amino acids. V dropped 0 bases and J dropped 4 bases, with 3 bases sitting between them. The germline V gene encodes CDR1 SGHDN and CDR2 FVKESK. This CDR3 reads CASSQDRYGYTF. The DNA of the CDR3 is TGTGCCAGCAGCCAAGATCGCTATGGCTACACCTTC.

The V and J genes are TRBV7-2 and TRBJ2-5, with TRBD2 identical over 7 bases. Looked up from germline, CDR1 is SGHTA and CDR2 is FQGNSA. This CDR3 has 15 amino acids. V lost 1 base and J lost 5; bases outside the gene matches: 7. CDR3 in amino acids: CASSLGTSMRETQYF. Here the CDR3 DNA reads TGTGCCAGCAGCTTAGGGACTAGTATGAGGGAGACCCAGTACTTC.

There are a few counts of this clonotype. The CDR3 sequence is CASISHNEQFF. DNA of the CDR3: TGTGCCAGCATATCTCACAATGAGCAGTTCTTC. The chain couples TRBV12-3 or TRBV12-4 to TRBJ2-1; D gene ambiguous. This CDR3 has 11 residues. V was cut by 7 bases and J by 5 bases, with 6 bases left in between.

In its sample, this clonotype was seen a few times. The chain joins TRBV5-1 to TRBJ2-5, with D possibly being TRBD2 (5 bases). Trimming removed 4 bases at V and 0 bases at J, with 7 bases between. The CDR3 is 13 residues long. Germline values: CDR1 SGHRS, CDR2 YFSETQ. The CDR3 sequence is CASSREYQETQYF. The CDR3 DNA follows: TGCGCCAGCAGCAGGGAGTACCAAGAGACCCAGTACTTC.

This clonotype was seen many times. The DNA for the CDR3 is TGTGCCAGCAGCGTAGAGACCGCTCGGACAGATACGCAGTATTTT. Its protein product is CASSVETARTDTQYF. V is TRBV9 and J is TRBJ2-3; the D is unclear. There are 15 residues in the CDR3. V lost 0 bases and J 3 bases, leaving 11 bases between the germline ends. Germline CDR1 and CDR2: SGDLS and YYNGEE.